Presented here are 15 T cell receptor beta chains from one specimen sequenced in a study of CD8 T cells in Susac syndrome. It was with random hexamers that about 0.45 to 1 ug RNA was reverse transcribed. TCRdb used MiXCR to reprocess the immunoSEQ multiplex PCR reads, holding one entry per CDR3 protein. This table has about 120,000 distinct CDR3 sequences, 92% appearing once. What was sequenced was CD8+ T cells from PBMCs. The origin of the receptors is a human donor in good health.

The chain carries TRBV4-3 and TRBJ2-7; 7 bases are a match to TRBD1. This CDR3 comprises 15 residues. Germline V CDR1 and CDR2: LGHNA, YSLEER. J lost 2 bases, V lost 0 bases, and 4 bases had no gene match. The CDR3 DNA sequence: TGCGCCAGCAGCCAAGACGGGACAGAGACCTACGAGCAGTACTTC. Protein: CASSQDGTETYEQYF.

This chain uses TRBV7-6 with TRBJ1-1; D is unclear. CDR1 is SGHVS, CDR2 FNYEAQ, per germline. The CDR3 covers 16 residues. Trimming took 1 base from V and 0 from J, leaving 12 bases between them. CDR3 loop: CASSLESRRVNTEAFF. In DNA, the CDR3 is TGTGCCAGCAGCTTAGAGTCAAGAAGGGTGAACACTGAAGCTTTCTTT.

The chain has TRBV20-1 and TRBJ1-2, with 8 nucleotides matching TRBD1. The CDR3 contains 14 residues. CDR1 DFQATT and CDR2 SNEGSKA come from the germline V gene (reference sequence). Trimming removed 1 base from V and 3 bases from J; junction bases left unmatched: 4. CDR3 protein: CSARGAGGDYGYTF. The CDR3 DNA reads as TGCAGTGCTAGAGGGGCAGGGGGCGACTATGGCTACACCTTC.

This clonotype was seen only once. The rearrangement links TRBV10-2 to TRBJ1-2; 9 nucleotides agree with TRBD1. The germline V gene has CDR1 WSHSY and CDR2 SAAADI. V lost 0 bases and J lost 2; bases outside the gene matches: 4. CDR3 length: 16 residues. This CDR3 reads CASSESRTGANYGYTF. For the CDR3, the DNA is TGCGCCAGCAGTGAGTCGAGGACAGGGGCGAACTATGGCTACACCTTC.

This chain connects TRBV2 to TRBJ1-5, with D perhaps TRBD1 (6 bases). Germline CDR1 is SNHLY and CDR2 is FYNNEI. The CDR3 totals 15 residues. V was clipped by 4 bases and J by 1 base, with 11 bases between them. As DNA, the CDR3 is TGTGCCAGCAGTGCTTGGGGGGGCAGCAATCAGCCCCAGCATTTT. It codes for CASSAWGGSNQPQHF.

The chain combines TRBV4-3 with TRBJ2-1, with no clear D. V dropped 0 bases and J dropped 10 bases, with 16 bases sitting between them. The CDR3 loop spans 15 amino acids. Germline values: CDR1 LGHNA, CDR2 YSLEER. The CDR3 sequence is CASSQDLVQHREQFF. The CDR3 region has the DNA TGCGCCAGCAGCCAAGATCTTGTTCAGCACCGGGAGCAGTTCTTC.

This clonotype has just one count. CDR3 coding DNA: TGCGCCAGCAGCCAAGGGGGTCCGGGGGACAATCAGCCCCAGCATTTT. This translates into CASSQGGPGDNQPQHF. The gene calls are TRBV4-3 and TRBJ1-5, with a possible D match to TRBD1 (5 bases). CDR1 and CDR2 from the germline V gene are LGHNA and YSLEER. V was clipped by 1 base and J by 3 bases, with 13 bases between them. CDR3 size: 16 residues.

The chain carries TRBV5-4 and TRBJ2-1; the match to TRBD1 covers 11 bases. This CDR3 comprises 17 residues. CDR1 and CDR2 from the germline V gene are SGHNT and YYREEE (reference sequence). J gave up 5 bases and V 0 bases, and 7 bases lay outside the gene matches. DNA of the CDR3: TGTGCCAGCAGCTTGGGTGCCGGGACAGGGGGGGACAATGAGCAGTTCTTC. Translation: CASSLGAGTGGDNEQFF.

CDR3 sequence reads: CASRPYTGELFF. The CDR3 bases are TGTGCCAGCAGACCTTACACCGGGGAGCTGTTTTTT. This chain links TRBV7-2 with TRBJ2-2; the D is unclear. This CDR3 has 12 residues. CDR1 and CDR2 (germline): SGHTA, FQGNSA. V lost 6 bases, J lost 3 bases, and 5 bases lay in between.

The V call is TRBV6-2 or TRBV6-3, the J call TRBJ2-7; 7 bases agree with TRBD1. The CDR3 contains 15 residues. The J segment lost 5 bases and the V segment lost 6 bases, leaving 13 bases of the junction unmatched. The germline V gene encodes CDR1 MNHEY and CDR2 SVGEGT. The CDR3 loop reads CASRETGTALNEQYF. CDR3 in DNA: TGTGCCAGCAGAGAGACCGGGACAGCTCTCAACGAGCAGTACTTC.

The chain combines TRBV7-6 with TRBJ1-5; D is unclear. Looked up from germline, CDR1 is SGHVS and CDR2 is FNYEAQ. Trimming removed 1 base from V and 7 bases from J, with 11 bases in between. This CDR3 spans 14 amino acids. CDR3 in DNA: TGTGCCAGCAGCTTAGGCAGTGGCTACCAGCCCCAGCATTTT. Amino acid sequence: CASSLGSGYQPQHF. The variable domain in full, completed from reference TRBV7-6 and TRBJ1-5, reads GAGVSQSPRYKVTKRGQDVALRCDPISGHVSLYWYRQALGQGPEFLTYFNYEAQQDKSGLPNDRFSAERPEGSISTLTIQRTEQRDSAMYRCASSLGSGYQPQHFGDGTRLSIL.

V usage is TRBV18 and J usage is TRBJ2-5, with TRBD2 as a possible D gene (5 bases). The V end lost 3 bases, the J end lost 5 bases, and 10 bases lay between the germline ends. In germline, CDR1 is KGHSH, CDR2 LQKENI. This CDR3 comprises 13 residues. CDR3 coding DNA: TGTGCCAGCTCACCCGTGACGGGGGAGACCCAGTACTTC. As protein: CASSPVTGETQYF.

The chain recombines TRBV11-2 with TRBJ2-7, with 8 bases matching TRBD2. The J segment lost 2 bases and the V segment lost 6 bases, leaving 6 bases of the junction unmatched. The CDR3 length is 14 residues. The germline V gene has CDR1 SGHAT and CDR2 FQNNGV. The CDR3 nucleotides are TGTGCCAGCAGTCAACGGGGGGGGGCCTACGAGCAGTACTTC. As protein: CASSQRGGAYEQYF. The full variable domain, its missing parts supplied by reference TRBV11-2 and TRBJ2-7, is EAGVAQSPRYKIIEKRQSVAFWCNPISGHATLYWYQQILGQGPKLLIQFQNNGVVDDSQLPKDRFSAERLKGVDSTLKIQPAKLEDSAVYLCASSQRGGAYEQYFGPGTRLTVT.

This chain connects TRBV2 to TRBJ2-1; D remains ambiguous. V was clipped by 4 bases and J by 0 bases, with 10 bases between them. The CDR3 loop spans 15 amino acids. CDR1 and CDR2 (germline): SNHLY, FYNNEI. The CDR3 DNA is TGTGCCAGCAGTGGTCGCGTGAGCTCCTACAATGAGCAGTTCTTC. Protein sequence: CASSGRVSSYNEQFF. The variable domain in full, completed from reference TRBV2 and TRBJ2-1, reads EPEVTQTPSHQVTQMGQEVILRCVPISNHLYFYWYRQILGQKVEFLVSFYNNEISEKSEIFDDQFSVERPDGSNFTLKIRSTKLEDSAMYFCASSGRVSSYNEQFFGPGTRLTVL.

This rearrangement joins TRBV7-2 to TRBJ1-2; a possible D gene is TRBD1 (5 bases). The CDR3 runs to 13 residues. Trimming took 0 bases from V and 6 from J, leaving 8 bases between them. CDR1 and CDR2 (germline): SGHTA, FQGNSA. This CDR3 reads CASSLAGRDGYTF. CDR3 sequence (DNA): TGTGCCAGCAGCTTAGCGGGCAGGGATGGCTACACCTTC. The full variable domain, completed using reference TRBV7-2 and TRBJ1-2, is GAGVSQSPSNKVTEKGKDVELRCDPISGHTALYWYRQSLGQGLEFLIYFQGNSAPDKSGLPSDRFSAERTGGSVSTLTIQRTQQEDSAVYLCASSLAGRDGYTFGSGTRLTVV.